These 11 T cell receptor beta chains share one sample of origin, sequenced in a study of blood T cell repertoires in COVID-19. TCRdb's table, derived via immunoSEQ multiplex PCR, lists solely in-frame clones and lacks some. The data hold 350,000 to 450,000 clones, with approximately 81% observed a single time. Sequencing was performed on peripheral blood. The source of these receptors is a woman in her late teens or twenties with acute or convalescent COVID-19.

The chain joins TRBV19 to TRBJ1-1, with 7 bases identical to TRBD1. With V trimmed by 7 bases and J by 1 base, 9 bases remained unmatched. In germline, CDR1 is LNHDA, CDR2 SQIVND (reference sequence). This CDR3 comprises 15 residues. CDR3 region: CASIRGRGWNTEAFF. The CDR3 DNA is TGTGCCAGTATTCGGGGCAGGGGGTGGAACACTGAAGCTTTCTTT.

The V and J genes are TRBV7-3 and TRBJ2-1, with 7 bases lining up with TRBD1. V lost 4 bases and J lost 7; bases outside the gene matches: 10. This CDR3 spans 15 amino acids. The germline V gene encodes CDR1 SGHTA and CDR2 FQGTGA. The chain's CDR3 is CASSSGQTAGNEQFF. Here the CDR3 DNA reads TGTGCCAGCAGCTCGGGACAGACCGCTGGGAATGAGCAGTTCTTC.

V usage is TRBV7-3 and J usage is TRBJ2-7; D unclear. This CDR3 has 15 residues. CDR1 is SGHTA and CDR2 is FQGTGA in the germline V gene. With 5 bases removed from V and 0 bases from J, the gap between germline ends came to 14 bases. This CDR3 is CASSLTSTGSYEQYF. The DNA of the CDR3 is TGTGCCAGCAGCCTGACTTCAACGGGCTCCTACGAGCAGTACTTC.

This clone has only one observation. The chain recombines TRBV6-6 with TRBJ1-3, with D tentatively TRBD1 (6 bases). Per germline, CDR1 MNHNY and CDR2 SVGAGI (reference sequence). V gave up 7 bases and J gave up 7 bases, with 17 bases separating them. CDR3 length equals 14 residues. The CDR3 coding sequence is TGTGCCAGCAAACGGGGGGGCGCGGGGAACACCATATATTTT. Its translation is CASKRGGAGNTIYF.

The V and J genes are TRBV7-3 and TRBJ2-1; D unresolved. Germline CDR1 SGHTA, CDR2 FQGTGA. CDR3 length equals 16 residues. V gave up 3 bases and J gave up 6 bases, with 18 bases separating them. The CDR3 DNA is TGTGCCAGCAGCTTCCTGATGATCCGCGAACCCAATGAGCAGTTCTTC. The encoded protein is CASSFLMIREPNEQFF.

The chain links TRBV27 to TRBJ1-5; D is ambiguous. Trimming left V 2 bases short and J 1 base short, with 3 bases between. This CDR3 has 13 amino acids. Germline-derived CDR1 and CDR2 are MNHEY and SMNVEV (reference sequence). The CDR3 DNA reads TGTGCCAGCAGTTTACGGAGCAATCAGCCCCAGCATTTT. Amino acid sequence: CASSLRSNQPQHF.

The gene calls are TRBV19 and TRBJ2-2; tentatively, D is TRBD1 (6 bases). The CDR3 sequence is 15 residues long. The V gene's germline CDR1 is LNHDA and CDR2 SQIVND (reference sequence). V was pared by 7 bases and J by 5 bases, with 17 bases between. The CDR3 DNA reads TGTGCCAGTAAAAAGGCAGGGGAGAGGACCGGGGAGCTGTTTTTT. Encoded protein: CASKKAGERTGELFF. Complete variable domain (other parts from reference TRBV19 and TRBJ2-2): DGGITQSPKYLFRKEGQNVTLSCEQNLNHDAMYWYRQDPGQGLRLIYYSQIVNDFQKGDIAEGYSVSREKKESFPLTVTSAQKNPTAFYLCASKKAGERTGELFFGEGSRLTVL.

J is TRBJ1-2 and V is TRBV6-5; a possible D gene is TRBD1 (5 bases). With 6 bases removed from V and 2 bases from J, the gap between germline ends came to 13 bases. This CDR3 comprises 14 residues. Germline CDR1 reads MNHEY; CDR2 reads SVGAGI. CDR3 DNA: TGTGCCAGCAGCAGAGACAGTACCAACTATGGCTACACCTTC. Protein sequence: CASSRDSTNYGYTF.

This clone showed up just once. The CDR3 is CASSIGGNSPLHF. For the CDR3, the DNA is TGTGCCAGTAGTATCGGGGGTAATTCACCCCTCCACTTT. V gene TRBV19 combines with J gene TRBJ1-6; tentatively, D is TRBD1 (5 bases). With 3 bases removed from V and 6 bases from J, the gap between germline ends came to 6 bases. The CDR3 sequence is 13 residues long. The germline V gene encodes CDR1 LNHDA and CDR2 SQIVND (reference sequence).

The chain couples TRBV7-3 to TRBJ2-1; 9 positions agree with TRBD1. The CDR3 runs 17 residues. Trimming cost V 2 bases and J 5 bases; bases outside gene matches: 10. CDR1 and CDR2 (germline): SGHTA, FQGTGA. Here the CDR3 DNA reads TGTGCCAGCAGCTTAGGGTTCGGACAGGGGACGCACAATGAGCAGTTCTTC. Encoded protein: CASSLGFGQGTHNEQFF. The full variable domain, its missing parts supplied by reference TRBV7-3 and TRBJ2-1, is GAGVSQTPSNKVTEKGKYVELRCDPISGHTALYWYRQSLGQGPEFLIYFQGTGAADDSGLPNDRFFAVRPEGSVSTLKIQRTERGDSAVYLCASSLGFGQGTHNEQFFGPGTRLTVL.

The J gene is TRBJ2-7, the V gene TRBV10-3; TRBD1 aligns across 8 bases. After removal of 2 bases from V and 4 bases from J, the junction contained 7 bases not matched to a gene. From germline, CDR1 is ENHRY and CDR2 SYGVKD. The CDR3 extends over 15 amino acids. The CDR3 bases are TGTGCCATCAGTGAGCCCACAGGGGGAAAATACGAGCAGTACTTC. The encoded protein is CAISEPTGGKYEQYF.